This T cell receptor beta chain was found in a study of shared clonotypes between healthy human individuals. At the level of the study: Researchers assigned three CD4 naive, three CD4 memory, two CD8 naive and one CD8 memory plate to each donor.

Measured with immunoSEQ multiplex PCR; TCRdb has only the in-frame clones, and not every one. Among 2 million to 2.5 million clones listed, 85% to 95% were seen once. The V gene's germline CDR1 is MDHEN and CDR2 SYDVKM. This CDR3 is 14 amino acids long. Trimming at V came to 4 bases and at J to 15 bases, leaving 15 bases not matched to a gene. This chain connects TRBV28 to TRBJ2-1; 7 bases match TRBD1. The receptor was derived from a man younger than 35 in good health. Some clones in this sample may be carry-over from other donors' samples. Material: naive CD4+ T cells from PBMCs. Subset described: CD45RA+ positively selected. This chain's CDR3 is CASSSHGTDRSWFF. DNA for the CDR3: TGTGCCAGCAGTTCACACGGGACAGACCGCTCTTGGTTCTTC.